These 16 T cell receptor beta chains were all obtained from the same sample, sequenced in a study of human T cells and chemical hapten exposure. TCRdb re-analysed the RACE reads in MiXCR, keeping a single row per CDR3 protein. The sample consists of some 250,000 distinct CDR3 sequences, around 7% of them appearing once. As for time point: pre-sensitization, week 0. Treatment denoted: therapeutic diphenylcyclopropenone sensitization with weekly scalp DPC. The sequencing here drew on whole blood, taken in connection with sensitization to the hapten diphenylcyclopropenone (DPC). Receptors were obtained from a man in his late teens or twenties with alopecia areata. Some clones in this sample may be carry-over from other donors' samples.

The genes are TRBV12-3 or TRBV12-4 and TRBJ1-1, with D possibly being TRBD1 (5 bases). Trimming removed 3 bases at V and 5 bases at J, with 22 bases between. This CDR3 spans 17 amino acids. This CDR3 reads CASSFAGRAEWRTEAFF. Here the CDR3 DNA reads TGTGCCAGCAGTTTCGCTGGCAGGGCCGAATGGCGGACTGAAGCTTTCTTT.

There are many counts of this clonotype. The chain carries TRBV24-1 and TRBJ1-2; TRBD1 is a possible D gene (5 bases). The germline V and J ends were trimmed by 5 bases and 3 bases, with 15 bases remaining between them. Per the germline V gene, CDR1 is KGHDR and CDR2 is SFDVKD. This CDR3 has 15 amino acids. CDR3 in DNA: TGTGCCACCAGTGCCGGACATACGATCTACTATGGCTACACCTTC. As protein: CATSAGHTIYYGYTF.

This clonotype was detected only a few times. The rearrangement joins TRBV28 to TRBJ1-2, with D possibly matching TRBD1 (5 bases). V gave up 10 bases and J gave up 4 bases, with 22 bases separating them. Germline-derived CDR1 and CDR2 are MDHEN and SYDVKM. This CDR3 contains 15 residues. The CDR3 DNA sequence: TGTGCCACTGCCTTTAACGGACAACCCTTCTATGGCTACACCTTC. The encoded protein is CATAFNGQPFYGYTF.

The chain has TRBV7-3 and TRBJ2-3; 8 bases are shared with TRBD1. Germline assignment: CDR1 SGHTA and CDR2 FQGTGA. There are 14 residues in the CDR3. V shed 5 bases, J shed 4 bases, and the junction held 5 bases outside the gene matches. CDR3 nucleotide sequence: TGTGCCAGCAGCACCCGACAGGGGTCAGATACGCAGTATTTT. This encodes CASSTRQGSDTQYF.

This clonotype was counted only a few times. The chain uses TRBV20-1 and TRBJ2-3; D ambiguous. The germline V gene has CDR1 DFQATT and CDR2 SNEGSKA (reference sequence). V lost 3 bases to trimming and J lost 6 bases, with 10 bases between them. CDR3 length: 12 amino acids. The CDR3, as DNA: TGCAGTGCTAGGCGGAGTACGGATACGCAGTATTTT. Its translation: CSARRSTDTQYF.

This clonotype was picked up one time. The chain joins TRBV5-1 to TRBJ2-3, with TRBD2 identical over 8 bases. The V gene's germline CDR1 is SGHRS and CDR2 YFSETQ. With 1 base clipped from V and 0 bases from J, the junction kept 4 bases outside the gene matches. The CDR3 has 16 residues. The CDR3 sequence is CASSLSTSGSTDTQYF. The CDR3 DNA reads TGCGCCAGCAGCTTGAGTACTAGCGGAAGCACAGATACGCAGTATTTT.

J is TRBJ2-7 and V is TRBV3-1; the D is unclear. The V end lost 3 bases, the J end lost 5 bases, and 11 bases lay between the germline ends. Germline V gene sequence: CDR1 LGHDT, CDR2 YNNKEL (reference sequence). CDR3 length: 13 residues. CDR3 in amino acids: CASSHLSGNEQYV. As DNA, the CDR3 is TGTGCCAGCAGCCATTTGTCCGGAAACGAGCAGTACGTC.

The CDR3 region is CASSLRTGDGYTF. The CDR3 coding sequence is TGTGCCAGCAGTTTGCGGACAGGGGACGGCTACACCTTC. The chain links TRBV28 to TRBJ1-2; TRBD1 matches at 9 bases. The V gene end was trimmed by 3 bases and the J gene end by 8 bases; junction bases not matched to a gene: 4. CDR3 length: 13 residues. CDR1 and CDR2 (germline): MDHEN, SYDVKM.

A few counts support this clonotype. The V gene is TRBV4-3, the J gene TRBJ2-7; 10 bases align to TRBD1. This CDR3 has 17 amino acids. Trimming cost V 0 bases and J 3 bases; bases outside gene matches: 8. Germline lookup yields CDR1 LGHNA and CDR2 YSLEER. The CDR3 loop is CASSQDRVRTGGYEQYF. CDR3 DNA: TGCGCCAGCAGCCAAGATCGTGTCAGGACAGGGGGCTACGAGCAGTACTTC.

This chain connects TRBV4-3 to TRBJ1-6; the D is unclear. CDR1 is LGHNA, CDR2 YSLEER, per germline. There are 15 residues in the CDR3. The germline V and J ends were trimmed by 0 bases and 13 bases, with 16 bases remaining between them. The CDR3 spells CASSQEGGNGYPLHF. The DNA for the CDR3 is TGCGCCAGCAGCCAAGAAGGCGGAAACGGTTATCCCCTCCACTTT.

This clonotype appeared a few times. This chain links TRBV29-1 with TRBJ1-2, with D tentatively TRBD1 (5 bases). Trimming cost V 4 bases and J 5 bases, with 11 bases left between them. Germline CDR1 SQVTM, CDR2 ANQGSEA. CDR3 length: 12 residues. The CDR3 bases are TGCAGCGTTGCGGGACTGCTGTATGGCTACACCTTC. It yields the protein CSVAGLLYGYTF.

This clonotype was seen a few times. This chain links TRBV4-3 with TRBJ2-1; 12 bases line up with TRBD2. After removal of 0 bases from V and 9 bases from J, the junction contained 12 bases not matched to a gene. There are 18 residues in the CDR3. Germline V gene data show CDR1 as LGHNA and CDR2 as YSLEER. CDR3 sequence: CASSQDSLLAGGFGEQFF. The CDR3 DNA is TGCGCCAGCAGCCAAGATTCTCTACTAGCGGGGGGTTTCGGTGAGCAGTTCTTC.

The V and J genes are TRBV6-5 and TRBJ2-2, with a weak D call TRBD2 (6 bases). V dropped 4 bases and J dropped 2 bases, with 11 bases sitting between them. The CDR3 loop spans 15 amino acids. Per the germline V gene, CDR1 is MNHEY and CDR2 is SVGAGI. DNA of the CDR3: TGTGCCAGCAGTTGGGGACTCCTCAACACCGGGGAGCTGTTTTTT. This sequence encodes CASSWGLLNTGELFF.

The CDR3, as DNA: TGTGCCAGCAGCTTAAGGTTAGATACGCAGTATTTT. Its translation is CASSLRLDTQYF. The chain recombines TRBV5-6 with TRBJ2-3, with D unresolved. The V gene lost 2 bases and the J gene lost 5 bases, with 6 bases spanning the gap. Germline assignment: CDR1 SGHDT and CDR2 YYEEEE. CDR3 length: 12 residues.

The table lists this clonotype with many counts. The gene calls are TRBV24-1 and TRBJ2-2; 10 bases fit TRBD1. V lost 9 bases and J lost 4; bases outside the gene matches: 4. Germline lookup yields CDR1 KGHDR and CDR2 SFDVKD. There are 14 residues in the CDR3. For the CDR3, the DNA is TGTGCCACCGGCCGGGACAGGGGCACCGGGGAGCTGTTTTTT. Its protein is CATGRDRGTGELFF.

This clonotype turned up a few times. The chain couples TRBV7-2 to TRBJ2-5; D is uncertain. Germline CDR1 is SGHTA and CDR2 is FQGNSA. The CDR3 runs 13 residues. The V and J ends lost 5 bases and 7 bases respectively, with 14 bases between them. The CDR3 reads CASSRTSFGTQYF. The DNA for the CDR3 is TGTGCCAGCAGCCGAACGAGTTTCGGGACCCAGTACTTC.